What follows are 21 T cell receptor beta chains derived from one specimen sequenced in a study of blood T cells in healthy people across ages. Combining a sample-barcoded 5' primer with a J-beta primer mix, a second PCR ran for roughly 7 to 12 cycles. From the 5' RACE reads, TCRdb called clonotypes with MiXCR, one entry per CDR3 protein. The sample carries around 2 million distinct CDR3 sequences, 35% to 50% recorded once. Sample: blood. The receptor source for this set is a human donor in good health.

The chain couples TRBV7-2 to TRBJ2-1; the match to TRBD1 covers 7 bases. Germline CDR1 and CDR2: SGHTA and FQGNSA. This CDR3 spans 13 amino acids. Trimming took 5 bases from V and 9 from J; bases not matched to a gene: 7. CDR3 amino acids: CASSDRVLGEQFF. In nucleotides, the CDR3 is TGTGCCAGCAGCGACAGGGTTTTGGGTGAGCAGTTCTTC.

This clonotype was seen more than once but under ten times. The chain is built from TRBV24-1 and TRBJ2-3; the match to TRBD1 covers 9 bases. The CDR3 is made up of 17 amino acids. V was pared by 3 bases and J by 0 bases, with 6 bases of the junction left unmatched. Germline assignment: CDR1 KGHDR and CDR2 SFDVKD. Here the CDR3 reads CATSDLDRGLSTDTQYF. DNA for the CDR3: TGTGCCACCAGTGATCTGGACAGGGGACTTAGCACAGATACGCAGTATTTT.

CDR3 sequence reads: CASSYDRQPQHF. CDR3 sequence (DNA): TGTGCCAGCAGTTATGACAGACAGCCCCAGCATTTT. The gene calls are TRBV12-3 or TRBV12-4 and TRBJ1-5; maybe TRBD1 (5 bases). The length of the CDR3 is 12 residues. V lost 4 bases and J lost 7, with 8 bases in between.

This clonotype has just a few counts. V gene TRBV6-5 combines with J gene TRBJ2-7; no clear D gene. CDR3 length: 14 residues. Between the trimmed V and J ends, which lost 5 bases and 0 bases, there was a span of 11 bases. Germline-derived CDR1 and CDR2 are MNHEY and SVGAGI. The chain's CDR3 is CASSAAVASYEQYF. The CDR3 DNA reads TGTGCCAGCAGTGCAGCTGTGGCCTCCTACGAGCAGTACTTC.

The V gene is TRBV6-6, the J gene TRBJ2-7, with a weak D call TRBD1 (5 bases). This CDR3 spans 14 amino acids. Trimming removed 6 bases from V and 4 bases from J, with 16 bases in between. Germline CDR1 and CDR2: MNHNY and SVGAGI (reference sequence). The CDR3 sequence is CASRESREIYEQYF. The CDR3 coding sequence is TGTGCCAGCAGGGAGTCCAGGGAAATATACGAGCAGTACTTC.

V and J are TRBV12-3 or TRBV12-4 and TRBJ2-4; 7 positions agree with TRBD2. The V and J ends lost 2 bases and 4 bases, in that order; junction bases with no gene match: 5. This CDR3 has 15 amino acids. The DNA of the CDR3 is TGTGCCAGCAGTTTAAGGCTAGCGGCAAAAAACATTCAGTACTTC. This translates into CASSLRLAAKNIQYF.

The chain is built from TRBV11-2 and TRBJ2-4; TRBD2 matches 9 bases. V trimming: 5 bases; J trimming: 0 bases; junction bases outside the gene matches: 8. Germline loops: CDR1 SGHAT, CDR2 FQNNGV. This CDR3 is 17 amino acids long. The CDR3, as DNA: TGTGCCAGCAGCCTCACTAGCGGGCGATTAGCCAAAAACATTCAGTACTTC. Translated: CASSLTSGRLAKNIQYF.

The CDR3 bases are TGCAGCGTTGAAGGGGGGGGGTTCGGGGATACGCAGTATTTT. This translates into CSVEGGGFGDTQYF. The chain is built from TRBV29-1 and TRBJ2-3, with 7 bases aligning to TRBD2. Germline loops: CDR1 SQVTM, CDR2 ANQGSEA. This CDR3 region has 14 residues. V trimming: 1 base; J trimming: 6 bases; junction bases outside the gene matches: 7.

The gene calls are TRBV11-2 and TRBJ1-2; D is undetermined. The CDR3 is 14 amino acids. V gave up 8 bases and J gave up 2 bases, with 15 bases separating them. The germline V gene encodes CDR1 SGHAT and CDR2 FQNNGV. The DNA for the CDR3 is TGTGCCAGCTGCCGTGGACGGTCAAACTATGGCTACACCTTC. Protein sequence: CASCRGRSNYGYTF.

As concerns this clonotype: This could be a read error, since a much larger clone is one nucleotide away. This chain connects TRBV4-1 to TRBJ2-4, with TRBD2 matching over 7 bases. TRBJ2-7 explains the end of the DNA better; the J call may be wrong. The CDR3 loop spans 13 amino acids. From germline, CDR1 is MGHRA and CDR2 YSYEKL. The CDR3 DNA sequence: TGCGCCAGCAGCCACGCTAGCGGCTACGAGCAGTACTTC. It is translated as CASSHASGYEQYF.

This clonotype has a count of ten or more. The rearrangement links TRBV4-3 to TRBJ2-3; possibly TRBD1 for D (6 bases). This CDR3 has 14 amino acids. Germline CDR1 and CDR2: LGHNA and YSLEER. V shed 0 bases and J shed 5 bases, with 9 bases lying between them. CDR3 residues: CASSQDIRGDTQYF. The CDR3 coding sequence is TGCGCCAGCAGCCAAGATATCAGGGGAGATACGCAGTATTTT.

This clonotype was counted many times. This sequence joins TRBV7-2 and TRBJ2-5; possible D gene TRBD2, 7 bases. Trimming stripped 7 bases from V and 5 bases from J, with 17 bases between. CDR3 length: 14 residues. CDR1 SGHTA and CDR2 FQGNSA come from the germline V gene. The CDR3 is CASTRGGAGETQYF. The DNA for the CDR3 is TGTGCCAGCACCCGAGGGGGGGCAGGCGAGACCCAGTACTTC.

The V gene is TRBV29-1, the J gene TRBJ2-1; D perhaps matches TRBD1 (8 bases). Trimming removed 7 bases at V and 12 bases at J, with 37 bases between. From germline, CDR1 is SQVTM and CDR2 ANQGSEA. The CDR3 has 18 residues. CDR3 amino acids: CSAGGQGGGFLSTDTQFF. Here the CDR3 DNA reads TGCAGCGCCGGAGGACAGGGCGGGGGATTCCTTAGCACAGATACGCAGTTCTTC.

This clonotype was picked up a small number of times. The genes are TRBV6-6 and TRBJ1-5, with D possibly matching TRBD1 (5 bases). V was pared by 2 bases and J by 7 bases, with 12 bases between. Germline V gene sequence: CDR1 MNHNY, CDR2 SVGAGI (reference sequence). This CDR3 has 14 residues. In DNA, the CDR3 is TGTGCCAGCAGTTACGAGGGGCGAAGACAGCCCCAGCATTTT. It codes for CASSYEGRRQPQHF.

The sample holds a few counts of this clonotype. The chain combines TRBV12-3 or TRBV12-4 with TRBJ2-1, with TRBD2 matching 16 bases. There are 15 residues in the CDR3. The V segment lost 6 bases and the J segment 12 bases; nucleotides outside the gene matches: 8. DNA for the CDR3: TGTGCCAGCAGGCTTCGGGGACTAGCGGGGGGGCGGCAGTTCTTC. Translation gives CASRLRGLAGGRQFF.

This clonotype was found many times. The chain recombines TRBV4-3 with TRBJ2-7; D may correspond to TRBD1 or TRBD2 (5 bases each). This CDR3 is built from 14 residues. Trimming took off 0 bases at V and 2 bases at J, with 8 bases between the two ends. Germline CDR1 reads LGHNA; CDR2 reads YSLEER. The CDR3 protein is CASSQDLGPYEQYF. The CDR3 DNA follows: TGCGCCAGCAGCCAAGATCTGGGACCCTACGAGCAGTACTTC.

This clonotype was seen more than once but under ten times. The CDR3 sequence is CASSLGTVLSYNEQFF. The CDR3 DNA is TGTGCCAGCAGCTTAGGGACAGTCTTGTCCTACAATGAGCAGTTCTTC. The chain recombines TRBV7-2 with TRBJ2-1; tentatively, D is TRBD1 (6 bases). Trimming pared 1 base from V and 1 base from J, leaving 11 bases between. This CDR3 has 16 amino acids. The germline V gene encodes CDR1 SGHTA and CDR2 FQGNSA.

The V gene is TRBV5-1, the J gene TRBJ2-3; 7 nucleotides match TRBD2. Losses at the gene ends were 8 bases for V and 4 bases for J; bases not matched to a gene: 13. CDR3 length: 15 amino acids. CDR1 SGHRS and CDR2 YFSETQ come from the germline V gene. Written as DNA, the CDR3 is TGCGCCAGAAGCCCGACTAGCCCTCTATCAGATACGCAGTATTTT. Protein product: CARSPTSPLSDTQYF.

This sequence joins TRBV28 and TRBJ2-7; 9 bases map to TRBD1. From germline, CDR1 is MDHEN and CDR2 SYDVKM. CDR3 length: 17 amino acids. After removal of 1 base from V and 4 bases from J, the junction contained 11 bases not matched to a gene. In DNA form, the CDR3 reads TGTGCCAGCAGTTTATCTCGGTTAGGGGACAGGGCGTACGAGCAGTACTTC. It codes for CASSLSRLGDRAYEQYF.

This clonotype has a handful of counts. Relative to the germline gene, one junction end is altered; a read error may explain this. This chain links TRBV9 with TRBJ2-5; D ambiguous. Germline loops: CDR1 SGDLS, CDR2 YYNGEE. This CDR3 is 14 amino acids long. The CDR3 sequence is CASSVVASQEAQYF. The CDR3, as DNA: TGTGCCAGCAGCGTAGTTGCTAGTCAAGAGGCCCAGTACTTC.

V and J are TRBV24-1 and TRBJ2-1; D call uncertain. V lost 5 bases, J lost 13 bases, and 11 bases lay in between. CDR1 and CDR2 from the germline V gene are KGHDR and SFDVKD. The CDR3 extends over 11 amino acids. The CDR3 nucleotides are TGTGCCACCAGTGTCATGGTGACCCAGTTCTTC. Translation: CATSVMVTQFF.